This T cell receptor beta chain was captured by sequencing in a study of cytomegalovirus exposure and HLA in healthy donors. General study points: Rarity held for most TCR sequences, but there were some public TCRs that occurred in many donors. Reportedly, fewer N-insertions than the roughly 700-donor mean appeared in an Asian-associated ancestry cluster in a later analysis. For TCR beta chains, V- and J-gene trimming was later linked to a missense DCLRE1C variant.

The PCR used 60 Vbeta and 13 Jbeta primers. Data came from immunoSEQ multiplex PCR; TCRdb stores just in-frame clones and leaves some out. This table has roughly 150,000 clones, around two thirds appearing once. In germline, CDR1 is SEHNR, CDR2 FQNEAQ (reference sequence). V shed 5 bases, J shed 3 bases, and the junction held 2 bases outside the gene matches. The CDR3 runs 14 residues. Details on this clone: What it binds is not known.

The specimen sequenced was PBMCs. The genes are TRBV7-9 and TRBJ2-5; 11 bases are shared with TRBD2. The sequence derives from a young man in good health and CMV-seropositive. The DNA for the CDR3 is TGTGCCAGCAGCCAGGGACTAGCGGAAGAGACCCAGTACTTC. Translating it yields CASSQGLAEETQYF.